This T cell receptor beta chain emerged from a study of a mutant IDH1 vaccine in newly diagnosed glioma. Background on the study: The treated group averaged 40.4 years old and was about 62% male, roughly 40% female. Visits designated V12 and V13 were conducted at weeks 35 and 47, respectively.

The V gene lost 7 bases and the J gene lost 2 bases, with 17 bases spanning the gap. This CDR3 spans 15 amino acids. Germline V gene sequence: CDR1 KGHSH, CDR2 LQKENI. Sequencing used immunoSEQ multiplex PCR; TCRdb keeps in-frame clones, though not all of them. The sample has approximately 50,000 clones; roughly four fifths are singletons. The time point here: week 35, safety follow-up. Every vaccination contained 300 ug of the mutant IDH1 20-mer peptide and was paired with topical imiquimod. About this clone: The antigen remains unidentified.

The sequence derives from a man in his forties with glioma. J is TRBJ1-2 and V is TRBV18; TRBD1 is a possible D gene (5 bases). Sequencing was performed on PBMCs, taken from a glioma patient whose treatment included an IDH1 peptide vaccine. The CDR3 DNA reads TGTGCCAGCTTGGACATTCTAGACCCAAACTATGGCTACACCTTC. It codes for CASLDILDPNYGYTF.